This TCR beta chain was identified during a study of technical replicates of blood from a few donors. Repertoires were generated with immunoSEQ multiplex PCR, while TCRdb's copy carries only in-frame clones and drops some. The table includes 14,000 or so clones, around 80% detected once. The TCR comes from a human donor in good health. Sequenced: PBMCs.

For the CDR3, the DNA is TGTGCCAGCAGTTTCCCTCAGGGCTTCGACATTCAGTACTTC. It specifies CASSFPQGFDIQYF. The chain has TRBV5-8 and TRBJ2-4, with a possible D match to TRBD1 (5 bases). The germline V gene has CDR1 SGHTS and CDR2 YDEGEE. The CDR3 length is 14 residues. Trimming took off 5 bases at V and 8 bases at J, with 17 bases between the two ends.